This T cell receptor (beta chain) was captured in a study of blood T cell repertoires in COVID-19. Across the whole study: Sources were T cells, B-cell-depleted T cells, or PBMCs; the material itself was cDNA or gDNA.

J gave up 8 bases and V 6 bases, and 9 bases lay outside the gene matches. The germline V gene has CDR1 MNHEY and CDR2 SMNVEV (reference sequence). There are 13 residues in the CDR3. Assay used: immunoSEQ multiplex PCR; TCRdb lists only in-frame clones, some missing. The sample has around 300,000 clones; roughly 86% are singletons. This chain joins TRBV27 and TRBJ1-2; 7 nucleotides agree with TRBD1. The receptor's source is a woman aged 25 to 39 who had recovered from COVID-19. Source material: PBMCs or T cells enriched from blood (not recorded which). DNA of the CDR3: TGTGCCAGCAGCAGACAGGGTAGCGGCGGCTACACCTTC. This translates into CASSRQGSGGYTF.